The 11 T cell receptor beta chains below all came from one sample that was sequenced in a study of shared clonotypes between healthy human individuals. Terminally differentiated effector memory CD45RA+ cells were excluded from the naive CD8 cells, which were CD45RO-negative and positively selected for CCR7. Repertoires were generated with immunoSEQ multiplex PCR, while TCRdb's copy carries only in-frame clones and drops some. The sample consists of roughly 850,000 clones, roughly 96% of them appearing once. Sequenced sample: naive CD8+ T cells sorted from blood. All receptors derive from a man aged 25-45 years in good health.

This chain connects TRBV27 to TRBJ2-1; possibly TRBD1 or TRBD2 for D (6 bases each). V lost 5 bases to trimming and J lost 7 bases, with 12 bases between them. Germline V gene lookup returns CDR1 MNHEY and CDR2 SMNVEV (reference sequence). This CDR3 has 13 amino acids. CDR3 DNA: TGTGCCAGCAGTCTCGAAGGGGGGAATGAGCAGTTCTTC. Protein sequence: CASSLEGGNEQFF.

V usage is TRBV7-9 and J usage is TRBJ2-3; 7 bases fit TRBD2. Germline CDR1 and CDR2: SEHNR and FQNEAQ (reference sequence). The ends lost 2 bases at V and 1 base at J; junction bases unmatched: 3. The CDR3 loop spans 15 amino acids. The CDR3 DNA sequence: TGTGCCAGCAGCTTATTTCGGGGGGGCACAGATACGCAGTATTTT. It yields the protein CASSLFRGGTDTQYF.

The CDR3: CASSGGYTDTQYF. The CDR3 region has the DNA TGTGCCAGCAGTGGGGGTTACACAGATACGCAGTATTTT. This chain joins TRBV2 and TRBJ2-3, with no clear D. CDR1 is SNHLY, CDR2 FYNNEI, per germline. Trimming took 4 bases from V and 2 from J, leaving 7 bases between them. The CDR3 spans 13 residues.

The chain uses TRBV7-2 and TRBJ2-7; tentative D call: TRBD2 (5 bases). Germline V gene lookup returns CDR1 SGHTA and CDR2 FQGNSA. Trimming stripped 7 bases from V and 5 bases from J, with 12 bases between. The CDR3 length is 12 residues. Here the CDR3 DNA reads TGTGCCAGCACCCCCCCCGGGGACGAGCAGTACTTC. It translates to CASTPPGDEQYF.

The rearrangement links TRBV6-5 to TRBJ2-1; 8 bases agree with TRBD2. There are 15 residues in the CDR3. Germline CDR1 MNHEY, CDR2 SVGAGI. J lost 0 bases, V lost 6 bases, and 4 bases had no gene match. The CDR3 loop reads CASRDSGSSYNEQFF. The DNA of the CDR3 is TGTGCCAGCAGAGACAGCGGGAGCTCCTACAATGAGCAGTTCTTC.

V usage is TRBV28 and J usage is TRBJ2-2; D is perhaps TRBD1 (6 bases). CDR1 and CDR2 from the germline V gene are MDHEN and SYDVKM. The V and J ends lost 3 bases and 7 bases respectively, with 12 bases between them. The CDR3 spans 14 residues. CDR3 protein: CASSFPGANGELFF. The CDR3, as DNA: TGTGCCAGCAGTTTTCCAGGGGCTAACGGGGAGCTGTTTTTT.

The V call is TRBV5-6, the J call TRBJ2-7; D is undetermined. The CDR3 is 12 residues long. Germline loops: CDR1 SGHDT, CDR2 YYEEEE. Trimming removed 1 base at V and 3 bases at J, with 5 bases between. The CDR3 coding sequence is TGTGCCAGCAGCTTGTGGAGCTACGAGCAGTACTTC. It translates to CASSLWSYEQYF.

The chain combines TRBV5-4 with TRBJ2-5; tentative D call: TRBD1 (6 bases). Trimming shortened V by 10 bases and J by 5 bases, and 15 bases separated the two germline ends. CDR3 length: 12 residues. CDR1 SGHNT and CDR2 YYREEE come from the germline V gene (reference sequence). This CDR3 reads CAGGHSRETQYF. The DNA of the CDR3 is TGTGCCGGGGGACATTCTCGGGAGACCCAGTACTTC. Looking up the rest from reference TRBV5-4 and TRBJ2-5 gives the full variable domain: ETGVTQSPTHLIKTRGQQVTLRCSSQSGHNTVSWYQQALGQGPQFIFQYYREEENGRGNFPPRFSGLQFPNYSSELNVNALELDDSALYLCAGGHSRETQYFGPGTRLLVL.

The chain links TRBV5-1 to TRBJ2-1; 9 bases fit TRBD1. J lost 4 bases, V lost 3 bases, and 5 bases had no gene match. CDR3 length: 15 residues. Germline CDR1 reads SGHRS; CDR2 reads YFSETQ. CDR3 coding DNA: TGCGCCAGCAGCTCCCCCGGGACAGGGTACAATGAGCAGTTCTTC. Its translation: CASSSPGTGYNEQFF.

The chain has TRBV7-6 and TRBJ1-3; unclear D gene. The CDR3 is 16 residues long. V lost 1 base, J lost 0 bases, and 10 bases lay in between. The germline gives CDR1 SGHVS, CDR2 FNYEAQ. CDR3 nucleotides: TGTGCCAGCAGCTTAGACGGAAGCCTCTCTGGAAACACCATATATTTT. Its protein is CASSLDGSLSGNTIYF.

The chain links TRBV28 to TRBJ2-7, with TRBD1 as a possible D gene (5 bases). Germline CDR1 reads MDHEN; CDR2 reads SYDVKM. Trimming stripped 8 bases from V and 3 bases from J, with 14 bases between. The length of the CDR3 is 13 residues. DNA of the CDR3: TGTGCCAGCGTCAGTAGACAGAACTACGAGCAGTACTTC. This encodes CASVSRQNYEQYF.